These 16 T cell receptor beta chains came from one sample sequenced in a study of identical twins (dated by TCRdb to 2016 to 2017). The method was 5' RACE. TCRdb lists the instrument as Illumina HiSeq 2000. The raw public reads went through TCRdb reprocessing: fastp at Q25, MiXCR clone calling, in-frame beta chains kept. CDR3 protein duplicates are merged, each entry listing the most common genes and DNA. The sample table holds hundreds of thousands of distinct CDR3 sequences, of which 18% were seen once. The ten most abundant clones make up around 13% of the sample. These same records also appear under a second study, on T cells expressing NK-cell markers.

The sample taken for sequencing was PBMCs. These receptors were obtained from a woman aged 18-29 years in good health.

This clonotype has a handful of counts. CDR3 in DNA: TGTGCCAGCAGCTTGGGCGGGGCGGGAGGAAGCTCCTACAATGAGCAGTTCTTC. Translated, it gives CASSLGGAGGSSYNEQFF. The V gene is TRBV12-3 or TRBV12-4, the J gene TRBJ2-1, with TRBD2 identical over 8 bases. The CDR3 length is 18 residues. Trimming took 6 bases from V and 0 from J; bases not matched to a gene: 13.

Only a few counts were recorded for this clonotype. The V gene is TRBV28, the J gene TRBJ1-1; D is possibly TRBD1 (5 bases). Germline values: CDR1 MDHEN, CDR2 SYDVKM. The CDR3 is made up of 15 amino acids. V gave up 6 bases and J gave up 0 bases, with 14 bases separating them. The CDR3 DNA is TGTGCCAGCAGCCCTTTGGGGGGTCTGAACACTGAAGCTTTCTTT. Translated, it gives CASSPLGGLNTEAFF.

This chain uses TRBV5-1 with TRBJ1-1; no clear D. Germline CDR1 is SGHRS and CDR2 is YFSETQ. CDR3 length equals 14 residues. Trimming took 0 bases from V and 4 from J, leaving 10 bases between them. CDR3 bases: TGCGCCAGCAGCTTGGATGGTCTTGGCACTGAAGCTTTCTTT. Protein sequence: CASSLDGLGTEAFF.

This clonotype was seen a handful of times. DNA for the CDR3: TGCAGCGTTGGGAGGCTAGCGGCTAGCACAGATACGCAGTATTTT. As protein: CSVGRLAASTDTQYF. The chain recombines TRBV29-1 with TRBJ2-3; 7 bases are shared with TRBD2. V was pared by 4 bases and J by 0 bases, with 7 bases of the junction left unmatched. The germline CDR1 and CDR2 sequences are SQVTM and ANQGSEA. This CDR3 is 15 amino acids long.

The chain links TRBV20-1 to TRBJ1-1; 7 bases line up with TRBD1. The V gene's germline CDR1 is DFQATT and CDR2 SNEGSKA (reference sequence). This CDR3 region has 13 residues. V lost 2 bases, J lost 4 bases, and 4 bases stayed unmatched. The CDR3 DNA is TGCAGTGCTAGAAGGGGGCGTTCCACTGAAGCTTTCTTT. It is translated as CSARRGRSTEAFF.

The CDR3 here is CAISVNRVGEEKLFF. The CDR3 DNA reads TGTGCCATCAGTGTAAACAGGGTGGGAGAAGAAAAACTGTTTTTT. This rearrangement joins TRBV10-3 to TRBJ1-4; D is possibly TRBD1 (6 bases). Trimming left V 4 bases short and J 8 bases short, with 17 bases between. The CDR3 has 15 amino acids. CDR1 is ENHRY and CDR2 is SYGVKD in the germline V gene.

This clonotype was recorded a few times. The chain uses TRBV20-1 and TRBJ2-3; D not certain. Per germline, CDR1 DFQATT and CDR2 SNEGSKA (reference sequence). The ends were cut back, 3 bases at V and 5 bases at J, with 12 bases in the middle. The CDR3 covers 13 residues. CDR3 sequence (DNA): TGCAGTGCTAGCTTCGAGACGGGAGATACGCAGTATTTT. Its protein is CSASFETGDTQYF.

The V gene is TRBV20-1, the J gene TRBJ2-3; no definite D call. The CDR3 covers 16 residues. Germline V gene lookup returns CDR1 DFQATT and CDR2 SNEGSKA (reference sequence). V dropped 4 bases and J dropped 3 bases, with 20 bases sitting between them. CDR3 protein: CSATPLSDPSTDTQYF. CDR3 DNA: TGCAGTGCTACCCCCCTCTCGGATCCGTCGACAGATACGCAGTATTTT.

The chain employs TRBV5-5 and TRBJ2-7, with D perhaps matching TRBD1 (6 bases). The CDR3 has 15 amino acids. Germline-derived CDR1 and CDR2 are SGHKS and YYEKEE (reference sequence). V shed 2 bases and J shed 3 bases, with 15 bases lying between them. CDR3 sequence: CASSFGRTVIYEQYF. The CDR3, as DNA: TGTGCCAGCAGCTTCGGCCGGACAGTGATCTACGAGCAGTACTTC.

The chain recombines TRBV7-9 with TRBJ2-3; D is possibly TRBD1 (7 bases). CDR1 is SEHNR, CDR2 FQNEAQ, per germline (reference sequence). V lost 6 bases and J lost 1, with 17 bases in between. The CDR3 has 16 amino acids. The CDR3 sequence: CASRITGDRRTDTQYF. The CDR3 region has the DNA TGTGCCAGCAGAATCACGGGGGACAGACGCACAGATACGCAGTATTTT.

The J gene is TRBJ2-3, the V gene TRBV6-4, with D possibly being TRBD2 (6 bases). Between the trimmed V and J ends, which lost 4 bases and 1 base, there was a span of 15 bases. This CDR3 is 16 amino acids long. From germline, CDR1 is MRHNA and CDR2 SNTAGT. The DNA for the CDR3 is TGTGCCAGCAGTGTTAGCGGCGGCGTAGGCACAGATACGCAGTATTTT. Translation gives CASSVSGGVGTDTQYF.

The chain is built from TRBV7-9 and TRBJ1-1; D is uncertain. The germline V gene has CDR1 SEHNR and CDR2 FQNEAQ (reference sequence). The V end lost 10 bases, the J end lost 1 base, and 10 bases lay between the germline ends. This CDR3 contains 12 residues. In DNA, the CDR3 is TGTGCCATCCCGGGCGGGAACACTGAAGCTTTCTTT. The encoded protein is CAIPGGNTEAFF.

This clonotype came up a few times. The chain recombines TRBV3-1 with TRBJ2-5, with D perhaps matching TRBD2 (6 bases). Germline CDR1 reads LGHDT; CDR2 reads YNNKEL (reference sequence). The length of the CDR3 is 14 residues. Trimming shortened V by 3 bases and J by 3 bases, and 11 bases separated the two germline ends. DNA for the CDR3: TGTGCCAGCAGCCAGGCCGCGGGGAAAGAGACCCAGTACTTC. Protein product: CASSQAAGKETQYF.

This clonotype was seen a handful of times. The chain links TRBV7-2 to TRBJ1-2; 7 positions agree with TRBD1. The CDR3 has 15 residues. The V gene end was trimmed by 5 bases and the J gene end by 7 bases; junction bases not matched to a gene: 13. Germline values: CDR1 SGHTA, CDR2 FQGNSA. CDR3 protein: CASSILYGGGAGYTF. The CDR3, as DNA: TGTGCCAGCAGCATCCTCTATGGAGGGGGCGCTGGCTACACCTTC.

The chain is built from TRBV20-1 and TRBJ1-2; no firm D call. There are 12 residues in the CDR3. Germline V gives CDR1 DFQATT, CDR2 SNEGSKA (reference sequence). The V gene lost 6 bases and the J gene lost 1 base, with 9 bases spanning the gap. The CDR3 sequence is CSAQRHNYGYTF. DNA for the CDR3: TGCAGTGCCCAGAGGCATAACTATGGCTACACCTTC.

This clonotype showed up just a few times. The genes are TRBV29-1 and TRBJ2-3; D possibly corresponds to TRBD2 (5 bases). V was shortened by 6 bases and J by 4 bases, with 11 bases between the two germline ends. This CDR3 is 12 amino acids long. Germline V lookup: CDR1 SQVTM, CDR2 ANQGSEA. The CDR3 DNA sequence: TGCAGCGTAAGCGGAAATGCAGATACGCAGTATTTT. This codes for CSVSGNADTQYF.